This TCR beta chain was profiled in a study of T cell responses to AZD1222 COVID-19 vaccine. Regarding the study as a whole: Repertoires were obtained solely post-peak T cell response.

About this clone: The antigen is not known.

J gave up 5 bases and V 1 base, and 8 bases lay outside the gene matches. Germline lookup yields CDR1 MNHNS and CDR2 SASEGT. CDR3 length: 15 residues. This table comes from immunoSEQ multiplex PCR, and its TCRdb copy is limited to in-frame clones, with some not included. The table includes over 130,000 clones, around 93% detected once. Sequenced material: peripheral blood, taken on day 0 of AZD1222 vaccination. The receptor was derived from an adult in good health. The chain uses TRBV6-1 and TRBJ2-7; 7 bases line up with TRBD1. The CDR3 sequence is CASSEGGTVWDEQYF. The CDR3 DNA reads TGTGCCAGCAGTGAAGGGGGGACAGTTTGGGACGAGCAGTACTTC.